This T cell receptor (beta chain) was obtained from a study of HIV-infected patients and healthy controls. J lost 0 bases, V lost 4 bases, and 14 bases had no gene match. CDR1 is ENHRY, CDR2 SYGVKD, per germline. The CDR3 contains 21 residues. One entry per CDR3 protein, called by TCRdb with MiXCR from the 5' RACE reads. The sample gives 50,000 to 80,000 distinct CDR3 sequences, 15% to 20% of which show up once; 1.1% to 1.5% is in the top ten. The chain has TRBV10-3 and TRBJ2-3, with 15 nucleotides matching TRBD2. Sequencing was done on a sample of CD4+ T cells from blood. This TCR was sampled from a human donor in good health. In DNA form, the CDR3 reads TGTGCCATCAGTGGGTTCTCCGGGACTAGCGGGAGGCCCCACAGCACAGATACGCAGTATTTT. Translation gives CAISGFSGTSGRPHSTDTQYF.